The rows below give T cell receptor beta chains drawn from one sample of a study of CD8+ T cells in alopecia areata. Measured with immunoSEQ multiplex PCR; TCRdb has only the in-frame clones, and not every one. The table has roughly 60,000 clones, roughly 45% seen once. Sequenced input: NKG2D-low CD8+ T cells sorted from blood. Receptors were obtained from a human donor with alopecia areata. The CDR3 runs from the conserved cysteine through the conserved F or W. D genes are given only for firm matches. The size of a clone is reported for some rows only, either as once, few or many, or as a class for expanded clones.

j_gene: TRBJ2-1; d_gene: TRBD2; abundance: NA; v_gene: TRBV29-1; CDR3nt: TGCAGCGTCGGGACTAGCGGGAGAGTTTACAATGAGCAGTTCTTC; CDR3aa: CSVGTSGRVYNEQFF
j_gene: TRBJ2-1; d_gene: TRBD2; abundance: NA; v_gene: TRBV19; CDR3nt: TGTGCCAGTAACGGGGAGCGGGAGTCGGATGAGCAGTTCTTC; CDR3aa: CASNGERESDEQFF
j_gene: TRBJ2-7; d_gene: NA; abundance: few; v_gene: TRBV4-3; CDR3nt: TGCGCCAGCAGCCTTATACGGGACGGGGACACCGAGCAGTACTTC; CDR3aa: CASSLIRDGDTEQYF
j_gene: TRBJ2-7; d_gene: NA; abundance: few; v_gene: TRBV5-1; CDR3nt: TGCGCCAGCAGCTTGGCGTCTGCCGTTAACGAGCAGTACTTC; CDR3aa: CASSLASAVNEQYF
j_gene: TRBJ2-3; d_gene: NA; abundance: NA; v_gene: TRBV30; CDR3nt: TGTGCCTGGAGTGGCAACGAGGGGGCGCAGTATTTT; CDR3aa: CAWSGNEGAQYF
j_gene: TRBJ2-7; d_gene: TRBD2; abundance: once; v_gene: TRBV7-8; CDR3nt: TGTGCCAGCAGCTTAGCGGCGGGGGGTAAGAGGTACGAGCAGTACTTC; CDR3aa: CASSLAAGGKRYEQYF
j_gene: TRBJ1-1; d_gene: NA; abundance: NA; v_gene: TRBV30; CDR3nt: TGTGCCTGGAGTGCGGACACTGAAACTTTCTTT; CDR3aa: CAWSADTETFF
j_gene: TRBJ1-5; d_gene: TRBD1; abundance: NA; v_gene: TRBV4-1; CDR3nt: TGCGCCAGCAGCCACGGTCAGGGGGGGAATCAGCCCCAGCATTTT; CDR3aa: CASSHGQGGNQPQHF
j_gene: TRBJ2-7; d_gene: TRBD1; abundance: NA; v_gene: TRBV5-4; CDR3nt: TGTGCCAGCAGCTTGCAGGGACAGGGATCCGAGCAGTACTTC; CDR3aa: CASSLQGQGSEQYF
j_gene: TRBJ1-3; d_gene: NA; abundance: few; v_gene: TRBV7-2; CDR3nt: TGTGCCAGCAGCCTTACGGTCGAAGCTGGAAACACCATATATTTT; CDR3aa: CASSLTVEAGNTIYF
j_gene: TRBJ2-3; d_gene: NA; abundance: few; v_gene: TRBV29-1; CDR3nt: TGCAGCGTTGAAGGCAGGGGCTACTCCACAGATACGCAGTATTTT; CDR3aa: CSVEGRGYSTDTQYF
j_gene: TRBJ2-3; d_gene: NA; abundance: few; v_gene: TRBV29-1; CDR3nt: TGCAGCGTTGACGGATTACCCGAGGCAGATACGCAGTATTTT; CDR3aa: CSVDGLPEADTQYF
j_gene: TRBJ2-7; d_gene: NA; abundance: NA; v_gene: TRBV5-1; CDR3nt: TGCGCCAGCAGCTTGGGAGGGCTCGAGCAGTACTTC; CDR3aa: CASSLGGLEQYF
j_gene: TRBJ2-7; d_gene: NA; abundance: NA; v_gene: TRBV27; CDR3nt: TGTGCCAGCAGTACCCGGGCCCGAACCTACGAGCAGTACTTC; CDR3aa: CASSTRARTYEQYF
j_gene: TRBJ1-1; d_gene: NA; abundance: NA; v_gene: TRBV7-9; CDR3nt: TGTGCCAGCAACGGGGGGGTTGGCACTGAAGCTTTCTTT; CDR3aa: CASNGGVGTEAFF
j_gene: TRBJ2-5; d_gene: NA; abundance: NA; v_gene: TRBV6-4; CDR3nt: TGTGCCAGCAGTGACTCGATTGGGGGGCAAGAGACCCAGTACTTC; CDR3aa: CASSDSIGGQETQYF
j_gene: TRBJ2-3; d_gene: TRBD2; abundance: few; v_gene: TRBV5-4; CDR3nt: TGTGCCAGCAGCTGGGGAGCGGGGGGGCTCCACACAGATACGCAGTATTTT; CDR3aa: CASSWGAGGLHTDTQYF
j_gene: TRBJ2-3; d_gene: TRBD2; abundance: NA; v_gene: TRBV27; CDR3nt: TGTGCCAGCAGTTCTAGCGGGGGCTCCCCAGATACGCAGTATTTT; CDR3aa: CASSSSGGSPDTQYF
j_gene: TRBJ2-6; d_gene: NA; abundance: few; v_gene: TRBV9; CDR3nt: TGTGCCAGCAGCGTAGCTCCCGACAAGACTGGGGCCAACGTCCTGACTTTC; CDR3aa: CASSVAPDKTGANVLTF
j_gene: TRBJ1-5; d_gene: NA; abundance: NA; v_gene: TRBV29-1; CDR3nt: TGCAGCGTGTCCGAAACGAGGAATCAGCCCCAACATTTT; CDR3aa: CSVSETRNQPQHF
j_gene: TRBJ2-5; d_gene: NA; abundance: few; v_gene: TRBV29-1; CDR3nt: TGCAGCGTTGAAAACAGGGTCGGGGAGACCCAGTACTTC; CDR3aa: CSVENRVGETQYF
j_gene: TRBJ2-2; d_gene: NA; abundance: NA; v_gene: TRBV29-1; CDR3nt: TGCAGCGTTGATGGGGGGACCGGGGGCCCCGGGGAGCTGTTTTTT; CDR3aa: CSVDGGTGGPGELFF
j_gene: TRBJ1-1; d_gene: TRBD1; abundance: many; v_gene: TRBV4-3; CDR3nt: TGCGCCAGCAGCCCCAGCGGACAGGGGGCGCGATCCTTAAACACTGAAGCTTTCTTT; CDR3aa: CASSPSGQGARSLNTEAFF
j_gene: TRBJ2-7; d_gene: NA; abundance: NA; v_gene: TRBV7-9; CDR3nt: TGTGCCAGCAGCTCAGGCTTCAACGAGCAGTACTTC; CDR3aa: CASSSGFNEQYF
j_gene: TRBJ2-3; d_gene: TRBD2; abundance: NA; v_gene: TRBV2; CDR3nt: TGTGCCAGCAGTCGGACTAGCGCTCGAGATACGCAGTATTTT; CDR3aa: CASSRTSARDTQYF
j_gene: TRBJ2-7; d_gene: TRBD1; abundance: NA; v_gene: TRBV29-1; CDR3nt: TGCAGCGTTGAAGGGGACAGGGGCCGGACCCCCTACGAGCAGTACTTC; CDR3aa: CSVEGDRGRTPYEQYF